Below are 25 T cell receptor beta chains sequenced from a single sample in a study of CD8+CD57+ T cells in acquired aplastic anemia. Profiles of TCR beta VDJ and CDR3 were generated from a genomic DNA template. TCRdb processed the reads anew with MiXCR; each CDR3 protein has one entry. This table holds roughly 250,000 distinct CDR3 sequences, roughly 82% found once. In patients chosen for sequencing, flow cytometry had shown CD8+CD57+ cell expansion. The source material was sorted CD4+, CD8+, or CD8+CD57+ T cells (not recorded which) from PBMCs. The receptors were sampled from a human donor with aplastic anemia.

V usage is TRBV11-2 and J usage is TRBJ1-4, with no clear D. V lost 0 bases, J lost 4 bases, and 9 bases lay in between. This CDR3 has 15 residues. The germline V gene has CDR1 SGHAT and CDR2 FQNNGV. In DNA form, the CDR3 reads TGTGCCAGCAGCTTAGATGGAGGCGTTAATGAAAAACTGTTTTTT. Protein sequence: CASSLDGGVNEKLFF.

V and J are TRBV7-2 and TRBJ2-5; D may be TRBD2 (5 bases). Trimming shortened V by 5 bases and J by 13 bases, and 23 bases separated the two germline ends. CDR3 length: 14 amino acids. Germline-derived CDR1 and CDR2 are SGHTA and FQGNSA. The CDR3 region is CASSMGSDGELLYF. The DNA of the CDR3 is TGTGCCAGCAGCATGGGCAGCGACGGGGAGCTCCTGTACTTC.

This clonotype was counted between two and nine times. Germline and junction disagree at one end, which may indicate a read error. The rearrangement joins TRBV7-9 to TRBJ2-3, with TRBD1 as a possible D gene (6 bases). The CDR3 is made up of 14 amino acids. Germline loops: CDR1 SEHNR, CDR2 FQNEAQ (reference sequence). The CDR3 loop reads CASSLVPGELIFDF. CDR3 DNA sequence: TGTGCCAGCAGCTTAGTCCCAGGGGAGCTGATTTTTGATTTT.

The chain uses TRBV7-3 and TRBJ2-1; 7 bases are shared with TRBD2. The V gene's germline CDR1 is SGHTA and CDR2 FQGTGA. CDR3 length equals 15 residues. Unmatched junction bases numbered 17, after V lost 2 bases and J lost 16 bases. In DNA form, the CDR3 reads TGTGCCAGCAGCTTAGCTAGCGGAGGCCACGATGAAGCTTTCTTC. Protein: CASSLASGGHDEAFF. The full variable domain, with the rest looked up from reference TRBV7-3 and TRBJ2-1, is GAGVSQTPSNKVTEKGKYVELRCDPISGHTALYWYRQSLGQGPEFLIYFQGTGAADDSGLPNDRFFAVRPEGSVSTLKIQRTERGDSAVYLCASSLASGGHDEAFFGPGTRLTVL.

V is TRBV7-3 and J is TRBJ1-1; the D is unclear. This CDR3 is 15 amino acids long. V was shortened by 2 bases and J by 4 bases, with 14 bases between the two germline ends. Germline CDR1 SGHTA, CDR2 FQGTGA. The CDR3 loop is CASSLDLTWSTEAFF. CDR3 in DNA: TGTGCCAGCAGCTTAGACCTGACTTGGAGCACTGAAGCTTTCTTT.

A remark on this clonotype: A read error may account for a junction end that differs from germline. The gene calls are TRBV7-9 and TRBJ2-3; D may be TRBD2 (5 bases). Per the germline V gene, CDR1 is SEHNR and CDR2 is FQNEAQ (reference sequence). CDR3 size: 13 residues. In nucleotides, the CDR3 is TGTGCCAGCGGCGATGGAGGCAGCGATACGCACGATTTT. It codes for CASGDGGSDTHDF.

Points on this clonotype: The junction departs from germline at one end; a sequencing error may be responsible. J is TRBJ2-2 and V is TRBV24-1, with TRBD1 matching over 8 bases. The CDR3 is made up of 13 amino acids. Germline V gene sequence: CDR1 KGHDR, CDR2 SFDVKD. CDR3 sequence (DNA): TGTGCCAGCTTGGCAGGGGGCACCGGGGAGCAGTTTTTT. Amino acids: CASLAGGTGEQFF.

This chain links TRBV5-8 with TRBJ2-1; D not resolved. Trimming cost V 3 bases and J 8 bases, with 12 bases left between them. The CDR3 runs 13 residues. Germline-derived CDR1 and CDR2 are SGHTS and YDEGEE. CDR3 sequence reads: CASSSTRRDEQFF. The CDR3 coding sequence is TGTGCCAGCAGCTCCACCAGGCGAGATGAGCAGTTCTTC.

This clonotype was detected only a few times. CDR3 residues: CASSAGSNQPQHF. The CDR3 bases are TGTGCCAGCAGTGCGGGGTCCAATCAGCCCCAGCATTTT. The chain has TRBV25-1 and TRBJ1-5, with D unclear. The V end lost 4 bases, the J end lost 3 bases, and 7 bases lay between the germline ends. This CDR3 is 13 amino acids long. From germline, CDR1 is MGHDK and CDR2 SYGVNS. The full variable domain, its missing parts supplied by reference TRBV25-1 and TRBJ1-5, is EADIYQTPRYLVIGTGKKITLECSQTMGHDKMYWYQQDPGMELHLIHYSYGVNSTEKGDLSSESTVSRIRTEHFPLTLESARPSHTSQYLCASSAGSNQPQHFGDGTRLSIL.

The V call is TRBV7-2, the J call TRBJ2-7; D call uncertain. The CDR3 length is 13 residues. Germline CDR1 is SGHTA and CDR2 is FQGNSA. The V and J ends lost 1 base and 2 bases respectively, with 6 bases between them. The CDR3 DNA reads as TGTGCCAGCAGCTTAGTCAGAACCTACGAGCAGTACTTC. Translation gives CASSLVRTYEQYF.

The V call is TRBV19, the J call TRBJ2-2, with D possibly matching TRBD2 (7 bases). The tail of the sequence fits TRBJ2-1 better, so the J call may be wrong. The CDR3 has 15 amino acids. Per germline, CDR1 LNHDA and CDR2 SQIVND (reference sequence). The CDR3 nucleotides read TGTGCCAGTAGTATGACGGGGGGCATCGCGAATGAGCAGTTCTTC. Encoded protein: CASSMTGGIANEQFF.

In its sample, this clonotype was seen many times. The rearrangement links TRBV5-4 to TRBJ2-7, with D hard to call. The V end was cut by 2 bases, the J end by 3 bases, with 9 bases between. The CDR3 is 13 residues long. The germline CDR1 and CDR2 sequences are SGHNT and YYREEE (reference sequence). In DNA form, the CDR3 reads TGTGCCAGCAGCTTAGGCCCGATCTACGAGCAGTACGTC. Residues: CASSLGPIYEQYV.

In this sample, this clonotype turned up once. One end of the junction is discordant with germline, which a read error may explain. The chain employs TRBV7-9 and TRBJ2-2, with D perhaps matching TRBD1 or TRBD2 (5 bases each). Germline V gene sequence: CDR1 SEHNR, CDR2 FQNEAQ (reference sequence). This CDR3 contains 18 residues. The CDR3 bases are TGCGCCAGCAGCCATCCTTTTACCCGGGGCGTAGGGAACGGGGAGCTGTTTTTT. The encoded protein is CASSHPFTRGVGNGELFF. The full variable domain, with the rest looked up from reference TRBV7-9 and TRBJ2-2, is DTGVSQNPRHKITKRGQNVTFRCDPISEHNRLYWYRQTLGQGPEFLTYFQNEAQLEKSRLLSDRFSAERPKGSFSTLEIQRTEQGDSAMYLCASSHPFTRGVGNGELFFGEGSRLTVL.

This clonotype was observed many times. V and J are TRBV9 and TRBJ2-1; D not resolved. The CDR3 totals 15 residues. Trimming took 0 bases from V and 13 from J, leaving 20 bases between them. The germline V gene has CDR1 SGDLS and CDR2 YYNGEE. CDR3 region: CASSVGTARNQPQFF. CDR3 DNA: TGTGCCAGCAGCGTAGGGACCGCCCGAAATCAGCCCCAGTTCTTC.

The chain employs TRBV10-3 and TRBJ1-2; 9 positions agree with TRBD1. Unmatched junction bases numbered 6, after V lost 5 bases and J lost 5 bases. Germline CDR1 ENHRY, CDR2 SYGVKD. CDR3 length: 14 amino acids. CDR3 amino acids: CAISKPGTGYGYTF. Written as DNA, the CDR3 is TGTGCCATCAGTAAACCCGGGACAGGGTATGGCTACACCTTC.

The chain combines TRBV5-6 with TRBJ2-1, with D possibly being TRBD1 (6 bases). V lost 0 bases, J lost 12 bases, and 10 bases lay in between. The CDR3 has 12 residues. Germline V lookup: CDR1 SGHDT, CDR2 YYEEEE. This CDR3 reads CASSLERGRQFF. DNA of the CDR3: TGTGCCAGCAGCTTGGAGAGGGGGAGGCAGTTCTTC.

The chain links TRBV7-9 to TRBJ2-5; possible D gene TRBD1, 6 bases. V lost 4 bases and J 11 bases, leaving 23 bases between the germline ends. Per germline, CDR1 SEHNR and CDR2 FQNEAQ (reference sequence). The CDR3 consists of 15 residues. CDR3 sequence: CASSSRGSCEAQQYF. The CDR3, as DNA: TGTGCCAGCAGCTCAAGGGGGAGTTGCGAAGCGCAGCAGTACTTC.

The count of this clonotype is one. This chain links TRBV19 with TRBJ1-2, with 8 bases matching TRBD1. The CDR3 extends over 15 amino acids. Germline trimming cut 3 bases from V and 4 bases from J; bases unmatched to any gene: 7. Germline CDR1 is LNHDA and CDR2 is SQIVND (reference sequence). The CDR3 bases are TGTGCCAGTAGTATCGATTTAACAGGGGGCTATGGCTACACCTTC. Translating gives CASSIDLTGGYGYTF.

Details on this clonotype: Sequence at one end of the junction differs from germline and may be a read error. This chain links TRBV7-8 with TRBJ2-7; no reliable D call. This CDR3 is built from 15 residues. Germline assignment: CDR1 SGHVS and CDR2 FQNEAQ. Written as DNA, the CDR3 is TGTGCCAGCAGTGTACCGGAGCGCCTACTCTCGGAGCATTACTTC. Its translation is CASSVPERLLSEHYF. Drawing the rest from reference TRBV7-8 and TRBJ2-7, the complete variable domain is GAGVSQSPRYKVAKRGQDVALRCDPISGHVSLFWYQQALGQGPEFLTYFQNEAQLDKSGLPSDRFFAERPEGSVSTLKIQRTQQEDSAVYLCASSVPERLLSEHYFGPGTRLTVT.

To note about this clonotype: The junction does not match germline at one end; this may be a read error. CDR3 in DNA: TGTGCCAGCAGCTTAGCGGGAGGTCGGGGTACGGATGATCAGTTCTTC. Translation: CASSLAGGRGTDDQFF. The J gene is TRBJ2-1, the V gene TRBV7-8, with D perhaps TRBD2 (6 bases). In germline, CDR1 is SGHVS, CDR2 FQNEAQ. The CDR3 totals 16 residues.

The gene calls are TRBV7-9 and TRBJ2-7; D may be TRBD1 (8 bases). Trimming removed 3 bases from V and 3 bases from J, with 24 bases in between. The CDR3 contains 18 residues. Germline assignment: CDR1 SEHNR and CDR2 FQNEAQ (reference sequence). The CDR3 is CASSFHPSGTGLDYEQYV. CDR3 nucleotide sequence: TGTGCCAGCAGCTTTCATCCAAGCGGGACAGGCCTTGACTACGAGCAGTACGTC.

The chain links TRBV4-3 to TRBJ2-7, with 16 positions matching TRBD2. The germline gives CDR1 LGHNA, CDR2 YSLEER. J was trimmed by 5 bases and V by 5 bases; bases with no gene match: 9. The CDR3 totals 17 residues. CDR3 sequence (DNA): TGCGCCAGCAGCGACGGGACTAGCGGGGGGGCACGAGACGAGCAGTACTTC. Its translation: CASSDGTSGGARDEQYF.

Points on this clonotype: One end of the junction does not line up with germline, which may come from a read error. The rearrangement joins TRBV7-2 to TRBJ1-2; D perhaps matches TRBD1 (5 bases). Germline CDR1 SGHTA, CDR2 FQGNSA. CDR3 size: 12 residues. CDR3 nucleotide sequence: TGTGCCAGCAGCTTCGGGGCAGGTCCCGATACGTTC. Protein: CASSFGAGPDTF.

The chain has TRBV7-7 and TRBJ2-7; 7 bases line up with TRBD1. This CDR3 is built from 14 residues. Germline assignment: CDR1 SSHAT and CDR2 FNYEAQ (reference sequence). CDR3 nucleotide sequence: TGTGCTAGCACCCTCAGGGCAGGGGGAACCGGGGAGCTGGTC. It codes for CASTLRAGGTGELV.

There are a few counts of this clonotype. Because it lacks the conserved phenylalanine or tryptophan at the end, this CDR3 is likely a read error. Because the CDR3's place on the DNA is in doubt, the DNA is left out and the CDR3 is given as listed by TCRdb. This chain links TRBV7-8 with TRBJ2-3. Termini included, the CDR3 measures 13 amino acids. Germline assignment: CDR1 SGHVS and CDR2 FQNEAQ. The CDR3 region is CASSLAGGPNTQY.